The clone carrying this T cell receptor beta chain was seen at least ten times. The data were taken from a study of T cells in Graves' hyperthyroidism and ophthalmopathy. At the level of the study: Peripheral blood collection took place at initial diagnosis, before any treatment.

Amplified TCR beta CDR3 regions derived from RNA transcripts. When the TCR CDR3 underwent first-round RT-PCR, the HTBI primer set was used. TCRdb reprocessed the multiplex PCR reads via MiXCR and lists one record per CDR3 protein. The table includes hundreds of thousands of distinct CDR3 sequences, about a sixth detected once. Looked up from germline, CDR1 is LGHDT and CDR2 is YNNKEL (reference sequence). This CDR3 is 15 amino acids long. With 0 bases removed from V and 4 bases from J, the gap between germline ends came to 12 bases. Specimen: blood. The sequence was obtained from a woman in her thirties with Graves' hyperthyroidism. The V and J genes are TRBV3-1 and TRBJ1-2; unclear D gene. DNA of the CDR3: TGTGCCAGCAGCCAAGACCGAGGAGGGAGCTATGGCTACACCTTC. This gives the protein CASSQDRGGSYGYTF.